The 26 T cell receptor beta chains presented below share a single source sample, sequenced in a study of blood T cell repertoires in COVID-19. Sequencing used immunoSEQ multiplex PCR; TCRdb keeps in-frame clones, though not all of them. The sample has roughly 570,000 clones, 85% to 90% seen once. The specimen was peripheral blood. The receptors originated from a woman in her 50s with COVID-19, enrolled during active disease.

The chain couples TRBV6-1 to TRBJ1-6; TRBD1 matches 10 bases. J was trimmed by 8 bases and V by 2 bases; bases with no gene match: 6. Germline V gene data show CDR1 as MNHNS and CDR2 as SASEGT. The CDR3 is 16 amino acids. The CDR3 here is CASSERKGTGDSPLHF. For the CDR3, the DNA is TGTGCCAGCAGTGAAAGAAAAGGGACAGGGGATTCACCCCTCCACTTT.

This chain uses TRBV5-6 with TRBJ1-1; 8 bases align to TRBD1. Trimming cost V 4 bases and J 5 bases; bases outside gene matches: 7. Germline lookup yields CDR1 SGHDT and CDR2 YYEEEE. The CDR3 has 14 residues. The CDR3 region is CASSPRGRGTEAFF. The CDR3 nucleotides read TGTGCCAGCAGCCCCAGGGGGCGCGGAACTGAAGCTTTCTTT.

The chain is built from TRBV10-3 and TRBJ1-4, with D unresolved. Trimming removed 4 bases at V and 2 bases at J, with 2 bases between. The V gene's germline CDR1 is ENHRY and CDR2 SYGVKD. The CDR3 length is 12 residues. CDR3 coding DNA: TGTGCCATCAGTGCGACTAATGAAAAACTGTTTTTT. Protein product: CAISATNEKLFF.

About this clone: The sample carries other DNA sequences with the same CDR3. The chain carries TRBV5-6 and TRBJ1-5, with TRBD1 matching 9 bases. The germline V gene encodes CDR1 SGHDT and CDR2 YYEEEE. This CDR3 spans 16 amino acids. J lost 7 bases, V lost 3 bases, and 11 bases had no gene match. In nucleotides, the CDR3 is TGTGCCAGCAGCTCATCGGGACAGGGAGAGCGGCAGCCCCAGCATTTT. Protein product: CASSSSGQGERQPQHF.

The gene calls are TRBV4-1 and TRBJ1-4; D gene uncertain. V was pared by 3 bases and J by 5 bases, with 10 bases between. The CDR3 spans 14 residues. Per germline, CDR1 MGHRA and CDR2 YSYEKL. The CDR3 protein is CASSQGGFNEKLFF. Written as DNA, the CDR3 is TGCGCCAGCAGCCAGGGAGGATTCAATGAAAAACTGTTTTTT.

This clone was seen just once. The V call is TRBV5-6, the J call TRBJ1-1, with D uncertain. The V end was cut by 2 bases, the J end by 0 bases, with 11 bases between. CDR1 is SGHDT and CDR2 is YYEEEE in the germline V gene. The CDR3 covers 15 residues. This CDR3 reads CASSLGAAMNTEAFF. The CDR3 DNA sequence: TGTGCCAGCAGCTTAGGAGCGGCCATGAACACTGAAGCTTTCTTT.

The rearrangement uses TRBV11-2 and TRBJ1-2; D not resolved. CDR1 is SGHAT and CDR2 is FQNNGV in the germline V gene. Trimming pared 1 base from V and 6 bases from J, leaving 6 bases between. CDR3 size: 12 residues. CDR3 DNA sequence: TGTGCCAGCAGCTTAGTGGGAGATGGCTACACCTTC. Its protein product is CASSLVGDGYTF.

V gene TRBV7-8 combines with J gene TRBJ1-2; D is uncertain. In germline, CDR1 is SGHVS, CDR2 FQNEAQ. V shed 4 bases and J shed 3 bases, with 12 bases lying between them. This CDR3 has 14 amino acids. The CDR3 DNA reads TGTGCCAGCAGCTCAGACACAGTTGACTATGGCTACACCTTC. Protein product: CASSSDTVDYGYTF.

CDR3: CASSQVREKLFF. CDR3 nucleotides: TGTGCCAGCAGCCAAGTCCGTGAAAAACTGTTTTTT. V is TRBV14 and J is TRBJ1-4, with D unresolved. V dropped 1 base and J dropped 7 bases, with 4 bases sitting between them. In germline, CDR1 is SGHDN, CDR2 FVKESK. This CDR3 has 12 amino acids.

The chain is built from TRBV10-3 and TRBJ1-2; no clear D. The length of the CDR3 is 13 residues. Germline V gene data show CDR1 as ENHRY and CDR2 as SYGVKD. Trimming cost V 0 bases and J 11 bases, with 13 bases left between them. The CDR3, as DNA: TGTGCCATCAGTGAGTCTACGCAGCGGGGTTACACCTTC. This codes for CAISESTQRGYTF.

The CDR3 DNA follows: TGTGCCAGCAGCCCGGGGACATCGGGAGGCTCTGGAAACACCATATATTTT. It is translated as CASSPGTSGGSGNTIYF. The gene calls are TRBV11-2 and TRBJ1-3; tentative D call: TRBD1 (6 bases). Germline lookup yields CDR1 SGHAT and CDR2 FQNNGV. Trimming took off 5 bases at V and 0 bases at J, with 17 bases between the two ends. The CDR3 contains 17 residues.

V is TRBV5-1 and J is TRBJ2-3; 7 positions agree with TRBD1. This CDR3 is built from 15 residues. The J segment lost 5 bases and the V segment lost 0 bases, leaving 6 bases of the junction unmatched. Germline CDR1 reads SGHRS; CDR2 reads YFSETQ. CDR3 region: CASSLEDREIDTQYF. DNA of the CDR3: TGCGCCAGCAGCTTGGAAGACAGGGAGATAGATACGCAGTATTTT.

The chain carries TRBV30 and TRBJ2-2; 8 bases match TRBD1. V was clipped by 8 bases and J by 4 bases; unmatched bases: 15. From germline, CDR1 is GTSNPN and CDR2 SVGIG (reference sequence). This CDR3 contains 16 residues. CDR3 nucleotide sequence: TGTGCCAGACAAGTCAGGGGGCGAAGGCCCACCGGGGAGCTGTTTTTT. Encoded protein: CARQVRGRRPTGELFF.

The CDR3 protein is CASNPQGANTEAFF. The CDR3 nucleotides read TGTGCCAGCAATCCACAGGGCGCGAACACTGAAGCTTTCTTT. The chain joins TRBV6-5 to TRBJ1-1; TRBD1 might be the D (6 bases). Germline V gene sequence: CDR1 MNHEY, CDR2 SVGAGI. V lost 7 bases to trimming and J lost 1 base, with 13 bases between them. The CDR3 loop spans 14 amino acids.

The chain links TRBV29-1 to TRBJ2-7; D is ambiguous. This CDR3 has 12 amino acids. Germline-derived CDR1 and CDR2 are SQVTM and ANQGSEA. Trimming removed 2 bases from V and 0 bases from J, with 5 bases in between. This CDR3 is CSVESSSYEQYF. The CDR3 DNA is TGCAGCGTTGAAAGCTCCTCCTACGAGCAGTACTTC.

The chain employs TRBV9 and TRBJ1-5; maybe TRBD1 (6 bases). Germline V gene data show CDR1 as SGDLS and CDR2 as YYNGEE. V was trimmed by 3 bases and J by 3 bases, leaving 10 bases between them. The CDR3 has 14 residues. The CDR3 spells CASSATGHNQPQHF. The CDR3 nucleotides are TGTGCCAGCAGCGCCACAGGGCACAATCAGCCCCAGCATTTT. Complete variable domain (other parts from reference TRBV9 and TRBJ1-5): DSGVTQTPKHLITATGQRVTLRCSPRSGDLSVYWYQQSLDQGLQFLIQYYNGEERAKGNILERFSAQQFPDLHSELNLSSLELGDSALYFCASSATGHNQPQHFGDGTRLSIL.

The chain joins TRBV7-6 to TRBJ1-3, with D possibly matching TRBD1 (5 bases). V was pared by 5 bases and J by 0 bases, with 11 bases between. The CDR3 has 15 amino acids. Per the germline V gene, CDR1 is SGHVS and CDR2 is FNYEAQ. CDR3 region: CASSETVSSGNTIYF. CDR3 DNA: TGTGCCAGCAGCGAGACAGTGAGCTCTGGAAACACCATATATTTT.

This chain joins TRBV19 and TRBJ2-2; D unclear. The CDR3 is 11 amino acids. The V and J ends lost 7 bases and 7 bases respectively, with 7 bases between them. Germline CDR1 is LNHDA and CDR2 is SQIVND (reference sequence). CDR3 coding DNA: TGTGCCAGTAATCTCGTCGGGGAGCTGTTTTTT. It codes for CASNLVGELFF.

The chain couples TRBV10-1 to TRBJ2-7; the D is unclear. The CDR3 sequence is 13 residues long. The V end was cut by 4 bases, the J end by 0 bases, with 7 bases between. The germline V gene has CDR1 WNHNN and CDR2 SYGVQD (reference sequence). Here the CDR3 reads CASSAHSSYEQYF. In DNA form, the CDR3 reads TGCGCCAGCAGTGCGCACAGCTCCTACGAGCAGTACTTC.

The chain employs TRBV28 and TRBJ2-1; perhaps TRBD1 as D (5 bases). V shed 3 bases and J shed 0 bases, with 12 bases lying between them. CDR1 is MDHEN, CDR2 SYDVKM, per germline. This CDR3 spans 16 amino acids. DNA for the CDR3: TGTGCCAGCAGTTTGATAAGACAGAGCTCCTACAATGAGCAGTTCTTC. As protein: CASSLIRQSSYNEQFF.

The genes are TRBV19 and TRBJ2-7, with D possibly TRBD2 on 5 matching bases. Per the germline V gene, CDR1 is LNHDA and CDR2 is SQIVND (reference sequence). CDR3 length equals 13 residues. Trimming removed 1 base from V and 6 bases from J, with 10 bases in between. CDR3: CASSIGPSGEQYF. The CDR3 DNA sequence: TGTGCCAGTAGTATAGGGCCGAGCGGCGAGCAGTACTTC.

The CDR3 nucleotides are TGTGCCAGCAGCCCCTCTCCGGACGGGACTTATGGCTACACCTTC. This translates into CASSPSPDGTYGYTF. This chain links TRBV11-2 with TRBJ1-2; D is possibly TRBD1 (5 bases). Trimming left V 5 bases short and J 5 bases short, with 18 bases between. The CDR3 loop spans 15 amino acids. Germline assignment: CDR1 SGHAT and CDR2 FQNNGV. Combining the CDR3 with reference TRBV11-2 and TRBJ1-2 gives the whole variable domain EAGVAQSPRYKIIEKRQSVAFWCNPISGHATLYWYQQILGQGPKLLIQFQNNGVVDDSQLPKDRFSAERLKGVDSTLKIQPAKLEDSAVYLCASSPSPDGTYGYTFGSGTRLTVV.

The chain carries TRBV3-1 (or the pseudogene TRBV3-2) and TRBJ2-7; D uncertain. The germline V gene encodes CDR1 LGHDT and CDR2 YNNKEL (reference sequence). The CDR3 length is 12 residues. V lost 3 bases and J lost 3, with 6 bases in between. CDR3 loop: CASSQSSYEQYF. The CDR3 nucleotides are TGTGCCAGCAGCCAGTCTAGCTACGAGCAGTACTTC.

J is TRBJ2-2 and V is TRBV5-1; 10 nucleotides agree with TRBD1. The CDR3 totals 16 residues. Looked up from germline, CDR1 is SGHRS and CDR2 is YFSETQ. J lost 4 bases, V lost 6 bases, and 9 bases had no gene match. CDR3 protein: CASTPGGTGVTGELFF. The CDR3 DNA follows: TGCGCCAGCACTCCGGGGGGGACAGGGGTCACCGGGGAGCTGTTTTTT.

This chain joins TRBV3-1 (or the pseudogene TRBV3-2) and TRBJ1-2; 8 bases align to TRBD1. Trimming at V came to 4 bases and at J to 8 bases, leaving 6 bases not matched to a gene. From germline, CDR1 is LGHDT and CDR2 YNNKEL (reference sequence). This CDR3 spans 13 amino acids. CDR3 region: CASSPGTGRGYTF. The CDR3 DNA is TGTGCCAGCAGCCCTGGGACAGGCAGGGGCTACACCTTC.

This sequence joins TRBV28 and TRBJ1-2; TRBD1 matches 8 bases. The CDR3 covers 16 residues. V was clipped by 7 bases and J by 4 bases; unmatched bases: 14. Germline loops: CDR1 MDHEN, CDR2 SYDVKM. Here the CDR3 reads CASTAVGQGAFYGYTF. CDR3 DNA sequence: TGTGCCAGCACCGCCGTTGGGCAGGGGGCCTTCTATGGCTACACCTTC.